Shown below are 25 T cell receptor beta chains from a single sample sequenced in a study of blood T cell repertoires in COVID-19. Profiled with immunoSEQ multiplex PCR; TCRdb holds only in-frame clones, not every one. Among fewer than 250,000 clones listed, approximately 83% were seen once. The sample consisted of peripheral blood. The receptors shown here come from a human donor in a cohort sampled during active COVID-19.

The genes are TRBV5-1 and TRBJ1-6; 7 positions match TRBD1. The CDR3 loop spans 16 amino acids. Looked up from germline, CDR1 is SGHRS and CDR2 is YFSETQ. V was clipped by 4 bases and J by 5 bases; unmatched bases: 9. The CDR3 DNA reads as TGCGCCAGCAGCCCGGGCAGGGGGAGCCATAATTCACCCCTCCACTTT. Its protein product is CASSPGRGSHNSPLHF.

About this clone: This sample includes further DNA sequences coding for the same CDR3. V gene TRBV18 combines with J gene TRBJ2-7; D is possibly TRBD1 (6 bases). V gave up 2 bases and J gave up 2 bases, with 7 bases separating them. The CDR3 spans 13 residues. The germline CDR1 and CDR2 sequences are KGHSH and LQKENI. The DNA of the CDR3 is TGTGCCAGCTCACCAAGGACAGCCTACGAGCAGTACTTC. Encoded protein: CASSPRTAYEQYF.

The chain has TRBV30 and TRBJ2-3, with D perhaps TRBD2 (5 bases). Trimming pared 0 bases from V and 3 bases from J, leaving 10 bases between. The CDR3 is made up of 14 amino acids. CDR1 GTSNPN and CDR2 SVGIG come from the germline V gene (reference sequence). The CDR3 region has the DNA TGTGCCTGGAGTGTACTAAGAGGGACAGATACGCAGTATTTT. It translates to CAWSVLRGTDTQYF.

V and J are TRBV7-2 and TRBJ2-7; 7 bases map to TRBD1. V lost 5 bases, J lost 0 bases, and 7 bases stayed unmatched. Germline loops: CDR1 SGHTA, CDR2 FQGNSA. The CDR3 has 15 residues. This CDR3 reads CASSPRSGGSYEQYF. The DNA of the CDR3 is TGTGCCAGCAGCCCCCGGTCAGGGGGCTCCTACGAGCAGTACTTC. Full variable domain (missing parts from reference TRBV7-2 and TRBJ2-7): GAGVSQSPSNKVTEKGKDVELRCDPISGHTALYWYRQSLGQGLEFLIYFQGNSAPDKSGLPSDRFSAERTGGSVSTLTIQRTQQEDSAVYLCASSPRSGGSYEQYFGPGTRLTVT.

V gene TRBV11-2 combines with J gene TRBJ1-6; 8 bases align to TRBD1. The CDR3 totals 15 residues. J gave up 6 bases and V 5 bases, and 6 bases lay outside the gene matches. The V gene's germline CDR1 is SGHAT and CDR2 FQNNGV. The CDR3, as DNA: TGTGCCAGCAGCCATGGACAGGGACCTAATTCACCCCTCCACTTT. As protein: CASSHGQGPNSPLHF.

This clone was observed a single time. The chain joins TRBV9 to TRBJ2-5; perhaps TRBD2 as D (5 bases). CDR3 size: 14 residues. Trimming left V 0 bases short and J 2 bases short, with 8 bases between. Germline V gives CDR1 SGDLS, CDR2 YYNGEE. The CDR3 protein is CASSVAPGQETQYF. DNA for the CDR3: TGTGCCAGCAGCGTAGCCCCGGGACAAGAGACCCAGTACTTC.

The chain employs TRBV7-2 and TRBJ2-7; D remains unclear. Germline-derived CDR1 and CDR2 are SGHTA and FQGNSA. The CDR3 has 11 residues. V was shortened by 5 bases and J by 3 bases, with 5 bases between the two germline ends. For the CDR3, the DNA is TGTGCCAGCAGCCCCAACTACGAGCAGTACTTC. Residues: CASSPNYEQYF.

This chain connects TRBV11-2 to TRBJ2-1; tentative D call: TRBD1 (6 bases). V shed 1 base and J shed 4 bases, with 14 bases lying between them. Per the germline V gene, CDR1 is SGHAT and CDR2 is FQNNGV. The CDR3 runs 16 residues. The CDR3 spells CASSLGRGRGYNEQFF. DNA of the CDR3: TGTGCCAGCAGCTTAGGTCGGGGCAGGGGTTACAATGAGCAGTTCTTC.

Of note for this clone: At one boundary the junction diverges from the germline segment, which might be a read error. V gene TRBV6-5 combines with J gene TRBJ1-1, with D possibly TRBD1 on 5 matching bases. CDR3 length equals 15 residues. Germline-derived CDR1 and CDR2 are MNHEY and SVGAGI. In DNA form, the CDR3 reads TGTGCCAGCAGTCAATGGGGCTGGCAGCCCACTCAAGCTTTCTTT. It translates to CASSQWGWQPTQAFF.

CDR3 nucleotide sequence: TGTGCCAGCAGCGGGGAGGGGCGTCTCTCCCTGAACACTGAAGCTTTCTTT. It codes for CASSGEGRLSLNTEAFF. The rearrangement links TRBV9 to TRBJ1-1, with D possibly being TRBD1 (5 bases). The CDR3 has 17 amino acids. V was cut by 3 bases and J by 0 bases, with 18 bases left in between. Per germline, CDR1 SGDLS and CDR2 YYNGEE.

As concerns this clone: Other DNA sequences in this sample translate to the same CDR3. The chain combines TRBV5-1 with TRBJ2-1; 9 nucleotides agree with TRBD1. Germline values: CDR1 SGHRS, CDR2 YFSETQ. The CDR3 contains 14 residues. V dropped 3 bases and J dropped 3; count of bases not matched to a gene: 1. This CDR3 reads CASSSGQGYNEQFF. In DNA, the CDR3 is TGCGCCAGCAGCTCGGGACAGGGCTACAATGAGCAGTTCTTC.

The CDR3 is CASSVDLAGGRDTQYF. The CDR3, as DNA: TGTGCCAGCAGCGTAGACCTAGCGGGAGGGAGGGATACGCAGTATTTT. The rearrangement links TRBV9 to TRBJ2-3; 12 nucleotides match TRBD2. J gave up 6 bases and V 0 bases, and 5 bases lay outside the gene matches. This CDR3 comprises 16 residues. CDR1 is SGDLS and CDR2 is YYNGEE in the germline V gene.

V and J are TRBV24-1 and TRBJ1-5; 10 bases line up with TRBD1. Trimming took 0 bases from V and 1 from J; bases not matched to a gene: 5. The length of the CDR3 is 18 residues. CDR1 and CDR2 (germline): KGHDR, SFDVKD. For the CDR3, the DNA is TGTGCCACCAGTGATTTGCGGGACAGGGGTTTGAGCAATCAGCCCCAGCATTTT. It codes for CATSDLRDRGLSNQPQHF.

The chain combines TRBV6-5 with TRBJ1-1; 9 bases fit TRBD1. Germline assignment: CDR1 MNHEY and CDR2 SVGAGI. The ends lost 6 bases at V and 2 bases at J; junction bases unmatched: 7. The CDR3 sequence is 15 residues long. CDR3 DNA sequence: TGTGCCAGCAGGGGGGGGACAGGGAGCAACACTGAAGCTTTCTTT. Translating it yields CASRGGTGSNTEAFF.

This chain uses TRBV27 with TRBJ2-7; D possibly corresponds to TRBD1 (6 bases). The length of the CDR3 is 14 residues. CDR1 is MNHEY, CDR2 SMNVEV, per germline (reference sequence). V was clipped by 5 bases and J by 1 base, with 12 bases between them. CDR3 amino acids: CASSPRDKSYEQYF. CDR3 sequence (DNA): TGTGCCAGCAGTCCCCGGGACAAGTCCTACGAGCAGTACTTC.

This clone was recorded many times. The chain has TRBV15 and TRBJ1-2; tentatively, D is TRBD1 (6 bases). This CDR3 is 17 amino acids long. With 5 bases removed from V and 1 base from J, the gap between germline ends came to 20 bases. From germline, CDR1 is LNHNV and CDR2 YYDKDF (reference sequence). The CDR3 nucleotides read TGTGCCACCAGCTCGGAGGCGGGGGCCCGGTTTAACTATGGCTACACCTTC. This encodes CATSSEAGARFNYGYTF.

This clone was seen just once. The CDR3 protein is CSAGLPEQYF. The DNA for the CDR3 is TGCAGTGCTGGACTACCCGAGCAGTACTTC. This sequence joins TRBV20-1 and TRBJ2-7; D is possibly TRBD2 (6 bases). Germline CDR1 is DFQATT and CDR2 is SNEGSKA (reference sequence). The CDR3 sequence is 10 residues long. Trimming pared 5 bases from V and 6 bases from J, leaving 8 bases between.

The V gene is TRBV28, the J gene TRBJ1-5; tentatively, D is TRBD1 (5 bases). The CDR3 is 16 amino acids. The germline gives CDR1 MDHEN, CDR2 SYDVKM. The V and J ends lost 5 bases and 4 bases respectively, with 18 bases between them. CDR3 nucleotide sequence: TGTGCCAGCAGTAATGGAGGAGGGGCAGGGAATCAGCCCCAGCATTTT. It yields the protein CASSNGGGAGNQPQHF.

This chain uses TRBV6-5 with TRBJ1-5, with D unresolved. Trimming took 7 bases from V and 2 from J, leaving 12 bases between them. This CDR3 comprises 14 residues. The germline V gene encodes CDR1 MNHEY and CDR2 SVGAGI. CDR3 nucleotide sequence: TGTGCCAGCATTCTCAATTCGGGCAATCAGCCCCAGCATTTT. Translating gives CASILNSGNQPQHF.

The rearrangement links TRBV5-1 to TRBJ2-1, with 7 bases that match TRBD1. This CDR3 spans 13 amino acids. V dropped 4 bases and J dropped 10; count of bases not matched to a gene: 8. Germline CDR1 and CDR2: SGHRS and YFSETQ. Written as DNA, the CDR3 is TGCGCCAGCAGCACAACAGGGGTTAGGGAGCAGTTCTTC. Protein sequence: CASSTTGVREQFF.

The sample holds many counts of this clone. This chain connects TRBV7-9 to TRBJ2-1; D is unclear. This CDR3 has 14 residues. The V end was cut by 1 base, the J end by 7 bases, with 11 bases between. Germline V gene sequence: CDR1 SEHNR, CDR2 FQNEAQ (reference sequence). CDR3 bases: TGTGCCAGCAGCTTAGGCCCAGATCCGAATGAGCAGTTCTTC. This gives the protein CASSLGPDPNEQFF.

The rearrangement joins TRBV28 to TRBJ2-3; 7 positions match TRBD2. From germline, CDR1 is MDHEN and CDR2 SYDVKM. The V and J ends lost 8 bases and 2 bases, in that order; junction bases with no gene match: 13. The CDR3 is made up of 16 amino acids. CDR3 DNA sequence: TGTGCCAGCTCCCCCCGGGACTACCAATACACAGATACGCAGTATTTT. It translates to CASSPRDYQYTDTQYF.

The chain couples TRBV6-6 to TRBJ2-1; TRBD2 aligns across 10 bases. Germline CDR1 is MNHNY and CDR2 is SVGAGI (reference sequence). The CDR3 has 16 amino acids. V trimming: 4 bases; J trimming: 5 bases; junction bases outside the gene matches: 8. The CDR3 loop reads CASSWGPSGGNNEQFF. DNA of the CDR3: TGTGCCAGCAGTTGGGGCCCTAGCGGGGGAAACAATGAGCAGTTCTTC.

This clone is a singleton in its sample. The chain carries TRBV5-4 and TRBJ2-2; 9 bases match TRBD1. Germline trimming cut 0 bases from V and 6 bases from J; bases unmatched to any gene: 3. The CDR3 extends over 15 amino acids. The germline V gene has CDR1 SGHNT and CDR2 YYREEE (reference sequence). The CDR3 DNA reads TGTGCCAGCAGCTTGGGACAGGGGGACGCCGGGGAGCTGTTTTTT. It encodes CASSLGQGDAGELFF.

This chain uses TRBV19 with TRBJ1-3; TRBD1 matches 7 bases. Germline lookup yields CDR1 LNHDA and CDR2 SQIVND (reference sequence). The V gene end was trimmed by 5 bases and the J gene end by 0 bases; junction bases not matched to a gene: 7. The CDR3 is made up of 16 amino acids. The CDR3 here is CASSYLTGDSGNTIYF. Here the CDR3 DNA reads TGTGCCAGTAGTTACCTAACAGGGGACTCTGGAAACACCATATATTTT.